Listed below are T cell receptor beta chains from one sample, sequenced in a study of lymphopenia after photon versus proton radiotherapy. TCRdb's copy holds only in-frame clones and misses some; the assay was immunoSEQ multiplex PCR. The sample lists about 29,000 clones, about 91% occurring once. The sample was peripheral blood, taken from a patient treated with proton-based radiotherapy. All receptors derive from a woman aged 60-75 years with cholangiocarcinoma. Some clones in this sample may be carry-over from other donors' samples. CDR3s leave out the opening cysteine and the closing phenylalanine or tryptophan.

CDR3 protein: ASSPGLAVNNEQF
J gene: TRBJ2-1
V gene: TRBV18

CDR3 protein: ASSLGASGAEQY
J gene: TRBJ2-7
V gene: TRBV7-2

CDR3 protein: ASSPGSYNEQF
J gene: TRBJ2-1
V gene: TRBV7-2

CDR3 protein: ASSPRPSGDADTQY
J gene: TRBJ2-3
V gene: TRBV7-3

CDR3 protein: ASSQTSTVNTGELF
J gene: TRBJ2-2
V gene: TRBV5-1

CDR3 protein: ASTLGSSGSYEQY
J gene: TRBJ2-7
V gene: TRBV11-2

CDR3 protein: SARDQYGYT
J gene: TRBJ1-2
V gene: TRBV20-1

CDR3 protein: ASSGNRAGNQPQH
J gene: TRBJ1-5
V gene: TRBV6-1

CDR3 protein: ASSQDRRNQPQH
J gene: TRBJ1-5
V gene: TRBV4-3

CDR3 protein: ASSAPGQGAHTQY
J gene: TRBJ2-3
V gene: TRBV7-9

CDR3 protein: ASSGGGNSPLH
J gene: TRBJ1-6
V gene: TRBV9

CDR3 protein: ASGLAPDSYSNQPQH
J gene: TRBJ1-5
V gene: TRBV12-5

CDR3 protein: ASSLQDRVPDTQY
J gene: TRBJ2-3
V gene: TRBV7-2

CDR3 protein: ATHASTGANTGELF
J gene: TRBJ2-2
V gene: TRBV10-3

CDR3 protein: ASSSPGLAANEQF
J gene: TRBJ2-1
V gene: TRBV27

CDR3 protein: ASSLGLAVSTDTQY
J gene: TRBJ2-3
V gene: TRBV11-3

CDR3 protein: ASRREAHQPQH
J gene: TRBJ1-5
V gene: TRBV19

CDR3 protein: ASSAYPSQETQY
J gene: TRBJ2-5
V gene: TRBV7-9

CDR3 protein: ASSTEAAPGEKLF
J gene: TRBJ1-4
V gene: TRBV11-2

CDR3 protein: ASSIGSGTAYEQY
J gene: TRBJ2-7
V gene: TRBV19

CDR3 protein: SVRSGSYNEQF
J gene: TRBJ2-1
V gene: TRBV29-1

CDR3 protein: ASSSGLSTDTQY
J gene: TRBJ2-3
V gene: TRBV7-2